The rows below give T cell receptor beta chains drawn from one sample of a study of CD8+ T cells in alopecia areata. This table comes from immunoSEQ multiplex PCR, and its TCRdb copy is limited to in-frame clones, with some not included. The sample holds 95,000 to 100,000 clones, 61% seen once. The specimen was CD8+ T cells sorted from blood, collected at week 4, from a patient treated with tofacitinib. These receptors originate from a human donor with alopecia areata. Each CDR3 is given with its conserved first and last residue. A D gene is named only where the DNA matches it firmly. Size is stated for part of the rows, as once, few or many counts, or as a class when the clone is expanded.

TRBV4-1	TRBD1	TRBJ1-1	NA	CASSQDTRGQSLNTEAFF	TGCGCCAGCAGCCAAGATACCCGGGGACAGAGCTTGAACACTGAAGCTTTCTTT
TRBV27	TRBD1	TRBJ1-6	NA	CASSAGTGVFNSPLHF	TGTGCCAGCAGTGCCGGGACAGGGGTTTTTAATTCACCCCTCCACTTT
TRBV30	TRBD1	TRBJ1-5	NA	CAWSPGQGNQPQHF	TGTGCCTGGAGTCCCGGACAGGGGAATCAGCCCCAGCATTTT
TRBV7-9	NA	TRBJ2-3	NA	CASSPPPSIDTQYF	TGTGCCAGCAGCCCGCCCCCTAGCATCGATACGCAGTATTTT
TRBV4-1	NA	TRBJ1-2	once	CASSQAGLSTGGYTF	TGCGCCAGCAGCCAGGCTGGACTCTCGACTGGTGGCTACACCTTC
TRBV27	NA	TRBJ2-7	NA	CASSAPPLTSPYEQYF	TGTGCCAGCAGTGCACCGCCCTTGACAAGCCCCTACGAGCAGTACTTC
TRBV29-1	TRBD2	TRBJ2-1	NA	CSAHNLTGTNNEQFF	TGCAGCGCTCACAACCTCACCGGGACTAACAATGAGCAGTTCTTC
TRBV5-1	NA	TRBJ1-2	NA	CASSLARDGYTF	TGCGCCAGCAGCTTGGCCAGGGACGGCTACACCTTC
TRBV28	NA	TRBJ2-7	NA	CASSLRGLSSYEQYF	TGTGCCAGCAGTTTAAGGGGGTTGAGCTCCTACGAGCAGTACTTC
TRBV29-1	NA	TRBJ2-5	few	CSAKRIDQETQYF	TGCAGCGCCAAGCGCATCGATCAAGAGACCCAGTACTTC
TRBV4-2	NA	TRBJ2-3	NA	CASTQGYRASTDTQYF	TGTGCCAGCACCCAAGGATACAGGGCTAGCACAGATACGCAGTATTTT
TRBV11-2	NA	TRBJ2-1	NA	CASSFAHEQFF	TGTGCCAGCAGCTTCGCCCATGAGCAGTTCTTC
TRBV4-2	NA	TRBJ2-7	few	CASSQVTSYEQYF	TGTGCCAGCAGCCAAGTGACTTCCTACGAGCAGTACTTC
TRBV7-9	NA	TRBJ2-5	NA	CASSFMPQETQYF	TGTGCCAGCAGCTTTATGCCCCAAGAGACCCAGTACTTC
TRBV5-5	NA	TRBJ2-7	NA	CASSADRLLSYEQYF	TGTGCCAGCAGCGCGGACAGACTCCTCTCCTACGAGCAGTACTTC
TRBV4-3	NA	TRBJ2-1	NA	CASSQDKGGGYNEQFF	TGCGCCAGCAGCCAAGATAAGGGGGGCGGCTACAATGAGCAGTTCTTC
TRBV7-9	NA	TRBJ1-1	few	CASSLDANTEAFF	TGTGCCAGCAGCTTGGATGCCAACACTGAAGCTTTCTTT
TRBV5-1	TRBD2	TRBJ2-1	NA	CASSLEPAGDYNEQFF	TGCGCCAGCAGCTTGGAGCCAGCGGGAGATTATAATGAGCAGTTCTTC
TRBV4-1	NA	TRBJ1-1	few	CASSQIQGKEAFF	TGCGCCAGCAGCCAAATCCAGGGTAAAGAAGCTTTCTTT
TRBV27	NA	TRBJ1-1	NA	CASSLGVDTEAFF	TGTGCCAGCAGTTTAGGCGTTGACACTGAAGCTTTCTTT
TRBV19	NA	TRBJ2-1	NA	CASSIGGRNEQFF	TGTGCCAGTAGTATAGGAGGCAGGAATGAGCAGTTCTTC
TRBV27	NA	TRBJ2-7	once	CASSLGLTGEQYF	TGTGCCAGCAGTTTAGGACTAACGGGGGAGCAGTACTTC
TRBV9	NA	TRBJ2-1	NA	CASSVEWDSGYSYNEQFF	TGTGCCAGCAGCGTAGAATGGGATAGCGGTTACTCCTACAATGAGCAGTTCTTC
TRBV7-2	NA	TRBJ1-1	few	CASSRQVGGLTEAFF	TGTGCCAGCAGCCGACAGGTCGGGGGCTTAACTGAAGCTTTCTTT
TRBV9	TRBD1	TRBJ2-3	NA	CASSVATRTGKGDTQYF	TGTGCCAGCAGCGTAGCTACGAGGACAGGGAAAGGGGATACGCAGTATTTT
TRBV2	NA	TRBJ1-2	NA	CASSEGPITNYGYTF	TGTGCCAGCAGCGAGGGGCCAATCACTAACTATGGCTACACCTTC
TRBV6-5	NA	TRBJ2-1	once	CASSYLGGDEQFF	TGTGCCAGCAGTTACTTAGGGGGTGATGAGCAGTTCTTC
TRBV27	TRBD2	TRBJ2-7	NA	CASSGLAGEGYEQYF	TGTGCCAGCAGTGGACTAGCGGGAGAAGGCTACGAGCAGTACTTC
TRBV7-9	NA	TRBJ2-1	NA	CASSPRGGGDEQFF	TGTGCCAGCAGCCCACGGGGTGGGGGCGATGAGCAGTTCTTC